These T cell receptor beta chains were read from a single sample in a study of blood T cell repertoires in COVID-19. TCRdb keeps only in-frame clones here, not all; method: immunoSEQ multiplex PCR. The data contain some 130,000 clones, around 81% of them singletons. The sequencing sample was made of peripheral blood. The receptor set was obtained from a middle-aged man with active or convalescent COVID-19. Both conserved end residues are part of each CDR3. A D gene is named only where the DNA matches it firmly.

. TRBJ1-2 TRBV1 CTSSGSSGYTF
. TRBJ1-3 TRBV5-5 CASSLLPTLNSGNTIYF
TRBD1 TRBJ2-7 TRBV29-1 CSVEQDRDYEQYF
. TRBJ2-2 TRBV7-2 CASSFRAGSNTGELFF
. TRBJ2-7 TRBV30 CAWSVRGGEQYF
. TRBJ2-7 TRBV11-3 CASSLGAAKSYEQYF
TRBD1 TRBJ2-3 TRBV5-4 CASMDRETDTQYF
. TRBJ2-3 TRBV9 CASSVEAGTTDTQYF
. TRBJ2-7 TRBV24-1 CATSDLLRGQTFQYF
. TRBJ1-2 TRBV29-1 CSVEQGYGYTF
TRBD2 TRBJ2-7 TRBV30 CAWSVGRRGGLVTYEQYF
. TRBJ2-1 TRBV6-5 CATNVQYNEQFF
TRBD1 TRBJ1-2 TRBV11-2 CASSLAPQTGGLYGYTF
. TRBJ1-5 TRBV2 CASRSTGGNQPQHF
. TRBJ2-3 TRBV2 CASSGLAFLTDTQYF
. TRBJ2-7 TRBV19 CASSNMGGRFYEQYF
. TRBJ2-1 TRBV7-3 CASSLNGGSYNEQFF
. TRBJ2-5 TRBV14 CASSGQIQETQYF
TRBD1 TRBJ1-2 TRBV19 CASSIRDRGLYGYTF
. TRBJ2-5 TRBV10-1 CASFTSPDWTQYF
. TRBJ1-1 TRBV9 CASSAEQGRTEAFF
TRBD1 TRBJ2-7 TRBV12-5 CASGLGRDRAPEQYF
. TRBJ1-1 TRBV18 CASSPLGEVNTEAFF
. TRBJ2-1 TRBV19 CASRHDSGAYNEQFF
TRBD1 TRBJ1-4 TRBV6-5 CASGGNRGGGEKLFF
TRBD1 TRBJ2-7 TRBV19 CASTVGQGSYEQYF
TRBD1 TRBJ1-1 TRBV11-2 CASSQQGELIGGTEAFF
TRBD2 TRBJ2-7 TRBV5-5 CASRLAGRDEQYF
TRBD1 TRBJ1-5 TRBV6-1 CASSEIETGAGQPQHF
. TRBJ2-5 TRBV5-4 CASSLSGSGAKETQYF
TRBD2 TRBJ2-7 TRBV7-2 CASSSQSGDSYEQYF
. TRBJ1-1 TRBV5-1 CASSWGDGNTEAFF
. TRBJ1-6 TRBV7-2 CASSSIPRAVNSPLHF
TRBD2 TRBJ2-3 TRBV7-2 CASSFTGTSGTDTQYF
. TRBJ1-3 TRBV9 CASSAVPGNTIYF
TRBD1 TRBJ1-1 TRBV7-9 CASSLGDRANTEAFF
. TRBJ2-1 TRBV5-4 CASSFGPGTSGGSEQFF
TRBD2 TRBJ2-1 TRBV30 CAWATSGGFYEQFF
. TRBJ2-7 TRBV29-1 CSVSRGLSYEQYF
TRBD1 TRBJ1-4 TRBV18 CASSPYNRGGEKLFF
. TRBJ1-4 TRBV12-3/TRBV12-4 CASWGENEKLFF
. TRBJ2-5 TRBV3-1/TRBV3-2 CASSQVAGTQYF
. TRBJ2-1 TRBV5-4 CASSLGQFYNEQFF